A selection of T cell receptor beta chains follows, all from one sample in a study of metastatic and nonmetastatic thyroid tumors. TCRdb reanalyzed the PCR reads via MiXCR. Counted here are some 41,000 clones, about 3.3% occurring once; the ten biggest clones make up roughly a tenth. Sequencing input: blood. All receptors come from a female donor with papillary thyroid cancer or a benign thyroid nodule (not recorded which). Some clones in this sample may be carry-over from other donors' samples. CDR3s include the opening cysteine and the closing phenylalanine or tryptophan. A D gene is named only where the DNA matches it firmly. Some rows have no size entry. The others give once, few or many, or a class for an expanded clone.

>-|TRBJ1-2|many|TRBV29-1
CSVKDSYNYGYTF
TGCAGCGTCAAGGACAGTTATAACTATGGCTACACCTTC
>TRBD2|TRBJ2-7|many|TRBV9
CASSSTPGGGDYEQYF
TGTGCCAGCAGCTCCACCCCGGGAGGTGGGGACTACGAGCAGTACTTC
>TRBD2|TRBJ2-1|-|TRBV12-3/TRBV12-4
CASSSGLQSYNEQFF
TGTGCCAGCAGCTCGGGACTACAGTCCTACAATGAGCAGTTCTTC
>TRBD1|TRBJ2-5|many|TRBV5-1
CASSLEDRGMRKETQYF
TGCGCCAGCAGCTTGGAGGACAGGGGGATGCGAAAGGAGACCCAGTACTTC
>-|TRBJ2-7|many|TRBV6-1
CASSYGVDRIEQYF
TGTGCCAGCAGTTACGGGGTAGACCGGATTGAGCAGTACTTC
>TRBD2|TRBJ2-1|many|TRBV20-1
CSARVSREGGEQFF
TGCAGTGCTAGAGTTTCGCGGGAGGGGGGTGAGCAATTCTTC
>-|TRBJ1-1|many|TRBV20-1
CSARDPRAGNTEAFF
TGCAGTGCTAGAGATCCGAGAGCGGGGAACACTGAAGCTTTCTTT
>-|TRBJ2-7|few|TRBV7-9
CASSLTSESYEQYF
TGTGCCAGCAGCTTGACTAGTGAGTCCTACGAGCAGTACTTC
>-|TRBJ2-5|many|TRBV12-3/TRBV12-4
CASSFNEETQYF
TGTGCCAGCAGTTTTAATGAAGAGACCCAGTACTTC
>TRBD1|TRBJ2-7|-|TRBV5-1
CASSLAAGTGAYEQYF
TGCGCCAGCAGCTTGGCCGCGGGGACAGGGGCCTACGAGCAGTACTTC
>-|TRBJ1-2|many|TRBV27
CASSLIAGQNYGYTF
TGTGCCAGCAGTTTAATAGCAGGGCAGAACTATGGCTACACCTTC
>-|TRBJ2-7|few|TRBV19
CASGAGDSSYEQYF
TGTGCCAGTGGGGCGGGCGATAGCTCCTACGAGCAGTACTTC
>TRBD1|TRBJ2-2|-|TRBV6-1
CASIRLGTGYEGELFF
TGTGCCAGCATCCGATTGGGGACAGGGTATGAGGGGGAGCTGTTTTTT
>-|TRBJ2-2|-|TRBV28
CASSILQGTGELFF
TGTGCCAGCAGTATCCTACAGGGTACCGGGGAGCTGTTTTTT
>-|TRBJ1-1|-|TRBV6-2/TRBV6-3
CASRGNERVTEAFF
TGTGCCAGCAGGGGCAACGAACGGGTCACTGAAGCTTTCTTT
>TRBD2|TRBJ2-2|-|TRBV10-1
CASSGEGDAGELFF
TGCGCCAGCAGCGGGGAGGGAGACGCCGGGGAGCTGTTTTTT
>-|TRBJ1-1|many|TRBV12-5
CASGLQENTEAFF
TGTGCTAGTGGTTTGCAGGAAAACACTGAAGCTTTCTTT
>TRBD2|TRBJ2-2|many|TRBV6-1
CASSGTSGSPGELFF
TGTGCCAGCAGTGGGACTAGCGGGAGTCCCGGGGAGCTGTTTTTT
>TRBD2|TRBJ2-5|few|TRBV24-1
CATGTSGRMETQYF
TGTGCCACCGGGACTAGCGGGAGGATGGAGACCCAGTACTTC
>-|TRBJ2-3|few|TRBV4-1
CASSQDPPGFGTDTQYF
TGCGCCAGCAGCCAAGATCCCCCAGGGTTCGGGACAGATACGCAGTATTTT
>-|TRBJ2-2|many|TRBV7-2
CASSPDLARELFF
TGTGCCAGCAGCCCCGACTTAGCCAGGGAGCTGTTTTTT
>TRBD2|TRBJ2-2|-|TRBV6-1
CASSGLALGELFF
TGTGCCAGCAGTGGACTAGCGCTCGGGGAGCTGTTTTTT
>-|TRBJ1-2|many|TRBV7-8
CASSLGGGGNYGYTF
TGTGCCAGCAGCTTAGGGGGGGGTGGGAACTATGGCTACACCTTC
>TRBD2|TRBJ2-1|-|TRBV5-1
CASSLGGTSGIHEQFF
TGCGCCAGCAGCTTGGGGGGGACTAGCGGGATACATGAGCAGTTCTTC
>-|TRBJ2-1|many|TRBV6-1
CASSEKQENEQFF
TGTGCCAGCAGTGAAAAGCAGGAGAATGAGCAGTTCTTC
>-|TRBJ2-2|many|TRBV6-1
CASRMEGASRTGELFF
TGTGCCAGCAGGATGGAGGGGGCAAGTAGGACCGGGGAGCTGTTTTTT